The 2 T cell receptor beta chains below were found in one sample sequenced in a study of blood T cell repertoires in COVID-19. Method: immunoSEQ multiplex PCR; TCRdb's copy keeps in-frame clones and lacks some. The table lists around 100,000 clones, about 83% of them singletons. The sequenced sample consisted of peripheral blood. The receptors here all came from a human donor in a cohort sampled during active COVID-19.

This clone was counted only a few times. Here the CDR3 reads CASSPVDGDQPQHF. As DNA, the CDR3 is TGCGCCAGCAGCCCGGTAGACGGAGATCAGCCCCAGCATTTT. This chain uses TRBV4-3 with TRBJ1-5; D remains ambiguous. Trimming took 4 bases from V and 5 from J, leaving 12 bases between them. CDR3 size: 14 residues. CDR1 and CDR2 (germline): LGHNA, YSLEER.

The chain links TRBV19 to TRBJ2-3, with 13 nucleotides matching TRBD2. Germline V lookup: CDR1 LNHDA, CDR2 SQIVND (reference sequence). J gave up 0 bases and V 6 bases, and 9 bases lay outside the gene matches. This CDR3 spans 18 amino acids. The CDR3 DNA reads as TGTGCCAGTAGACCGGGACTAGCGGGGATAACTAGCACAGATACGCAGTATTTT. Protein: CASRPGLAGITSTDTQYF.